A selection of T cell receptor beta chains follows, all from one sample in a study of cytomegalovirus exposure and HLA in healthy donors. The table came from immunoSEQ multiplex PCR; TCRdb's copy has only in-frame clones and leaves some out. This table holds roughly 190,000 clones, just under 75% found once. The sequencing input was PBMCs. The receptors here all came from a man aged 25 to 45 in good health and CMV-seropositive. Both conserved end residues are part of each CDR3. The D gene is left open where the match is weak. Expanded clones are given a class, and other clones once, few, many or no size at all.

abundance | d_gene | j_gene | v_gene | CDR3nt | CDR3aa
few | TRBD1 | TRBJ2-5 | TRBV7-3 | TGTGCCAGCAGCGCCAACAGGGGTGAGACCCAGTACTTC | CASSANRGETQYF
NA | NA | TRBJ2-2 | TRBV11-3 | TGTGCCAGCAGCGTGACAGGTGCGACCGGGGAGCTGTTTTTT | CASSVTGATGELFF
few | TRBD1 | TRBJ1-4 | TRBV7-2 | TGTGCCAGCAAGTTGGGACAGTATAATGAAAAACTGTTTTTT | CASKLGQYNEKLFF
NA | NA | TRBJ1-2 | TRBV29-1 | TGCAGCGTTGAAGTCCTTATCTGGGAGTCTGGCTACACCTTC | CSVEVLIWESGYTF
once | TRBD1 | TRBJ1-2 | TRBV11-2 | TGTGCCAGCAGCTGGACAGGGATCCGAGGCTACACCTTC | CASSWTGIRGYTF
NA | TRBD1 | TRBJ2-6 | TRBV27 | TGTGCCAGCAGACCGCCGGGACAGGGGGCTTCTGGGGCCAACGTCCTGACTTTC | CASRPPGQGASGANVLTF
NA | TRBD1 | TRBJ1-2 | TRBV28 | TGTGCCAGCAGTTTTATGATTGGTGCAGGGGGAACGGATGGCTACACCTTC | CASSFMIGAGGTDGYTF
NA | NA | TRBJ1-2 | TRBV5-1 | TGCGCCAGCAGCTTGGACAGTCCCTATGGCTACACCTTC | CASSLDSPYGYTF
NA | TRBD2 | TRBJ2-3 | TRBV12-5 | TGTGCTAGTGGCTCTAGCGGGGGTACAGATACGCAGTATTTT | CASGSSGGTDTQYF
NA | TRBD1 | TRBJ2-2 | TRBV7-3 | TGTGCCAGCAGCACAGGGGGCGGGAGTACCGGGGAGCTGTTTTTT | CASSTGGGSTGELFF
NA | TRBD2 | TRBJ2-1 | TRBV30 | TGTGCCTGGAGTAAAAGGACTAGCGGGGGGGGGTACAATGAGCAGTTCTTC | CAWSKRTSGGGYNEQFF
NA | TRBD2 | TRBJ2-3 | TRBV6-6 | TGTGCCAGCAGTCCATTAGCGGGAGGGCCCGCAGATACGCAGTATTTT | CASSPLAGGPADTQYF
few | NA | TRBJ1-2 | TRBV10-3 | TGTGCCATCAGCGAAAAACTGGGGGGCTATGGCTACACCTTC | CAISEKLGGYGYTF
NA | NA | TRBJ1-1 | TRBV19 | TGTGCCAGTTCGAGGATGGAGAACACTGAAGCTTTCTTT | CASSRMENTEAFF
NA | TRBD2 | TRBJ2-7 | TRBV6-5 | TGTGCCAGCAGTTCTACTAGCGGCGAGCAGTACTTC | CASSSTSGEQYF
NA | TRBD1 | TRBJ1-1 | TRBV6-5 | TGTGCCAGCAGATCGGGACAGGGGAACACTGAAGCTTTCTTT | CASRSGQGNTEAFF
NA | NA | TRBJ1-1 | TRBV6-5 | TGTGCCAGCTCCCTTGCCGGGGTAAACACTGAAGCTTTCTTT | CASSLAGVNTEAFF
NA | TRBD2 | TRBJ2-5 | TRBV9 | TGTGCCAGCAGCGCTGCCGGGGGGAAGCAAGAGACCCAGTACTTC | CASSAAGGKQETQYF
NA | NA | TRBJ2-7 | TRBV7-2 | TGTGCCAGCAGCTTAGTCGCAGGGCTCAAGGAGCAGTACTTC | CASSLVAGLKEQYF
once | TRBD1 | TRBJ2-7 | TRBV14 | TGTGCCAGCAGCCAACTCGGGACAGGGTCCGACGAGCAGTACTTC | CASSQLGTGSDEQYF
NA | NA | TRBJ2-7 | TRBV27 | TGTGCCAGCAGTTTGAACCCCCGTGGACGAGGGGAGCAGTACTTC | CASSLNPRGRGEQYF
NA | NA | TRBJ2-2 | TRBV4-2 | TGTGCCAGCAGCCAAGCCCCCCTCGAGGGAGCGAACACCGGGGAGCTGTTTTTT | CASSQAPLEGANTGELFF
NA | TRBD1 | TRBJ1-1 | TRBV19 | TGTGCCAGTAGTTCTGAGACAGGGGCTCGGACTGAAGCTTTCTTT | CASSSETGARTEAFF
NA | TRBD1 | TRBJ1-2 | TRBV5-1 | TGCGCCAGCAGCTTGAGACAGGGAGTACGTGGCTACACCTTC | CASSLRQGVRGYTF
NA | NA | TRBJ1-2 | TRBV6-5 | TGTGCCAGCAGTTACTCGGTCGGCGGAGGCTACACCTTC | CASSYSVGGGYTF
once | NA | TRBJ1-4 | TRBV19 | TGTGCCACTACGGACGGGGTGGGCATGAATGAAAAACTGTTTTTT | CATTDGVGMNEKLFF
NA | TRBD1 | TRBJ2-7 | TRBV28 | TGTGCCAGCAACTTCCAGGGGACAGGGGAGAGGGCCTACGAGCAGTACTTC | CASNFQGTGERAYEQYF
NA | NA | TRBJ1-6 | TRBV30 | TGTGCCTGGAGTGTACAAGGGGATTCACCCCTCCACTTT | CAWSVQGDSPLHF
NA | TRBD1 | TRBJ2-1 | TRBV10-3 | TGTGCCATCGGGGACAGGGGCATCTACAATGAGCAGTTCTTC | CAIGDRGIYNEQFF
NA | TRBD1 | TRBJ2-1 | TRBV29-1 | TGCAGCGGGACCCCGGGACAGGCTTACAATGAGCAGTTCTTC | CSGTPGQAYNEQFF
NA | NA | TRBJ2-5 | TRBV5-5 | TGTGCCAGCAGCAGAAGTCAGGGGATTGGAGAGACCCAGTACTTC | CASSRSQGIGETQYF
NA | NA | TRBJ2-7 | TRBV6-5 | TGTGCCGGCACCCCAAGGGAGGACTACGAGCAGTACTTC | CAGTPREDYEQYF
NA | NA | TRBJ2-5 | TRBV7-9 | TGTGCCAGCAGCCCTACAGAAGAGACCCAGTACTTC | CASSPTEETQYF
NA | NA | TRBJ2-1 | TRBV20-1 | TGCAGTGCTCCCAGGGGGAATAGCGGGGTCTTC | CSAPRGNSGVF
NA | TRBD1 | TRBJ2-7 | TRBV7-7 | TGTGCTAGCAGCCCGGACAGGGCTCAGGAGCAGTACTTC | CASSPDRAQEQYF
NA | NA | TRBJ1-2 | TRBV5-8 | TGTGCCAGCAGCTTGGGCGACTATGGCTACACCTTC | CASSLGDYGYTF
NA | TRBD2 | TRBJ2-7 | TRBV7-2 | TGTGCCAGCAGCTCGAACAGCGGGAGCATTTACGAGCAGTACTTC | CASSSNSGSIYEQYF
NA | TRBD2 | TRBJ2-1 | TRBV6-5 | TGTGCCAGCATTTCAGGCGGGAGCCCCAATGAGCAGTTCTTC | CASISGGSPNEQFF
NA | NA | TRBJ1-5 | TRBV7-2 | TGTGCCAGCAGCTCATACGAGGGAGGTCAGCCCCAGCATTTT | CASSSYEGGQPQHF
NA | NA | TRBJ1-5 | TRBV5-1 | TGCGCCAGCAGCTTGGGGCAGGGTGACCAGCCCCAGCATTTT | CASSLGQGDQPQHF
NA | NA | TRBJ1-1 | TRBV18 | TGTGCCAGCTCACCAGCCTTGTATCGAGGGAACACTGAAGCTTTCTTT | CASSPALYRGNTEAFF
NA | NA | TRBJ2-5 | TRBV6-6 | TGTGCCAGCAGGAGAGTCCAAGAGACCCAGTACTTC | CASRRVQETQYF